The 29 T cell receptor beta chains given below trace back to one sample, sequenced in a study of cytomegalovirus exposure and HLA in healthy donors. Amplification used 60 Vbeta primers and 13 Jbeta primers. Repertoires were generated with immunoSEQ multiplex PCR, while TCRdb's copy carries only in-frame clones and drops some. The data contain around 75,000 clones, 75% to 80% of them singletons. The specimen was PBMCs. The receptor source for this set is a man aged 35 to 55 in good health and CMV-seronegative.

The rearrangement joins TRBV2 to TRBJ1-1; weak D call: TRBD1 (5 bases). Trimming pared 4 bases from V and 1 base from J, leaving 13 bases between. This CDR3 region has 15 residues. Germline V CDR1 and CDR2: SNHLY, FYNNEI. The DNA of the CDR3 is TGTGCCAGCAGTGGGGGGGGTGGTTGGAACACTGAAGCTTTCTTT. Translating it yields CASSGGGGWNTEAFF.

The chain employs TRBV5-8 and TRBJ1-2; no clear D gene. V was cut by 4 bases and J by 4 bases, with 11 bases left in between. This CDR3 spans 13 amino acids. Germline CDR1 SGHTS, CDR2 YDEGEE. CDR3: CASSPMSLYGYTF. In nucleotides, the CDR3 is TGTGCCAGCAGCCCGATGAGCCTCTATGGCTACACCTTC. Supplemented by reference TRBV5-8 and TRBJ1-2, the full variable domain reads EAGVTQSPTHLIKTRGQQATLRCSPISGHTSVYWYQQALGLGLQFLLWYDEGEERNRGNFPPRFSGRQFPNYSSELNVNALELEDSALYLCASSPMSLYGYTFGSGTRLTVV.

The chain employs TRBV27 and TRBJ1-6; 8 nucleotides align to TRBD1. Germline CDR1 reads MNHEY; CDR2 reads SMNVEV (reference sequence). Trimming cost V 6 bases and J 9 bases; bases outside gene matches: 19. The CDR3 runs to 18 residues. The CDR3 bases are TGTGCCAGCAGATTTACGGGTCTCTCACAGGGGGACGGTTCACCCCTCCACTTT. Encoded protein: CASRFTGLSQGDGSPLHF.

The rearrangement uses TRBV5-5 and TRBJ1-2; D gene ambiguous. The CDR3 spans 11 residues. Germline lookup yields CDR1 SGHKS and CDR2 YYEKEE (reference sequence). The V end lost 1 base, the J end lost 13 bases, and 11 bases lay between the germline ends. CDR3 nucleotides: TGTGCCAGCAGCTTGCTCCAAAGCTCCACCTTC. As protein: CASSLLQSSTF.

The chain combines TRBV29-1 with TRBJ1-1, with D maybe TRBD1 (6 bases). CDR3 length equals 16 residues. Germline V lookup: CDR1 SQVTM, CDR2 ANQGSEA. V shed 6 bases and J shed 4 bases, with 24 bases lying between them. The CDR3 protein is CSVLSLRGGGSTEAFF. The CDR3 DNA is TGCAGCGTCCTAAGTCTCAGGGGCGGCGGGTCCACTGAAGCTTTCTTT.

The chain uses TRBV7-2 and TRBJ1-6; 7 positions agree with TRBD1. V lost 1 base to trimming and J lost 8 bases; unmatched junction nucleotides: 8. The germline gives CDR1 SGHTA, CDR2 FQGNSA. This CDR3 contains 16 residues. In DNA, the CDR3 is TGTGCCAGCAGCTTAGGAGGGGGCGGAAGGTATTCACCCCTCCACTTT. Translating gives CASSLGGGGRYSPLHF.

CDR3 loop: CASSVYNRGNEQFF. The DNA for the CDR3 is TGTGCCAGCAGCGTATATAACCGAGGGAATGAGCAGTTCTTC. V and J are TRBV9 and TRBJ2-1; a possible D gene is TRBD2 (5 bases). This CDR3 region has 14 residues. V dropped 1 base and J dropped 7 bases, with 12 bases sitting between them. CDR1 SGDLS and CDR2 YYNGEE come from the germline V gene.

This chain uses TRBV6-4 with TRBJ2-3; TRBD2 is a possible D gene (7 bases). With 0 bases removed from V and 0 bases from J, the gap between germline ends came to 16 bases. The germline V gene has CDR1 MRHNA and CDR2 SNTAGT. CDR3 length: 18 residues. The CDR3 here is CASSDSYVRGRSTDTQYF. CDR3 nucleotides: TGTGCCAGCAGTGACTCGTATGTGCGGGGGCGAAGCACAGATACGCAGTATTTT.

This clone has just a few counts. V gene TRBV5-4 combines with J gene TRBJ2-1, with D maybe TRBD2 (5 bases). The germline CDR1 and CDR2 sequences are SGHNT and YYREEE (reference sequence). Between the trimmed V and J ends, which lost 4 bases and 0 bases, there was a span of 11 bases. The CDR3 has 15 residues. CDR3 in amino acids: CASSPEGSSYNEQFF. CDR3 bases: TGTGCCAGCAGCCCAGAGGGTAGCTCCTACAATGAGCAGTTCTTC.

V gene TRBV29-1 combines with J gene TRBJ1-2; no clear D. The germline V gene encodes CDR1 SQVTM and CDR2 ANQGSEA. V was clipped by 4 bases and J by 2 bases, with 23 bases between them. The CDR3 spans 17 residues. The CDR3 DNA follows: TGCAGCGTTGCGAGGGATGCGTCGGGGTTCCTCAACTATGGCTACACCTTC. This encodes CSVARDASGFLNYGYTF.

This chain links TRBV28 with TRBJ2-3, with TRBD2 matching 9 bases. Germline trimming cut 2 bases from V and 6 bases from J; bases unmatched to any gene: 9. The germline V gene encodes CDR1 MDHEN and CDR2 SYDVKM. This CDR3 has 16 residues. CDR3 nucleotides: TGTGCCAGCAGTTTACCACTGGCGGGGGGGCGGGATACGCAGTATTTT. Encoded protein: CASSLPLAGGRDTQYF.

Worth noting for this clone: A read error is likely, as this CDR3 ends without the conserved phenylalanine or tryptophan. CDR3 residues: CASSFGQSTEAFL. As DNA, the CDR3 is TGTGCCAGCAGTTTTGGACAGTCGACTGAAGCTTTCCTT. The chain couples TRBV27 to TRBJ1-1; D might be TRBD1 (6 bases). V was pared by 3 bases and J by 5 bases, with 10 bases between. The length of the CDR3 is 13 residues. CDR1 and CDR2 (germline): MNHEY, SMNVEV (reference sequence).

This clone was detected only once. V is TRBV14 and J is TRBJ2-7, with a weak D call TRBD1 (5 bases). Germline CDR1 and CDR2: SGHDN and FVKESK. V dropped 0 bases and J dropped 2 bases, with 14 bases sitting between them. The CDR3 runs 16 residues. This CDR3 is CASSQEFKGSTYEQYF. The CDR3 nucleotides read TGTGCCAGCAGCCAAGAATTTAAGGGGTCGACCTACGAGCAGTACTTC.

The chain carries TRBV7-9 and TRBJ1-1; D may be TRBD1 (5 bases). With 0 bases removed from V and 5 bases from J, the gap between germline ends came to 13 bases. The CDR3 covers 15 residues. Germline CDR1 reads SEHNR; CDR2 reads FQNEAQ (reference sequence). The CDR3 loop is CASSLAAGVWTEAFF. CDR3 coding DNA: TGTGCCAGCAGCTTAGCGGCGGGGGTTTGGACTGAAGCTTTCTTT.

The gene calls are TRBV7-2 and TRBJ2-1; 12 nucleotides line up with TRBD2. In germline, CDR1 is SGHTA, CDR2 FQGNSA. This CDR3 has 19 amino acids. Trimming took 0 bases from V and 0 from J; bases not matched to a gene: 6. CDR3 in DNA: TGTGCCAGCAGCTTAGCAACTAGCGGGGGGCTAAGCTCCTACAATGAGCAGTTCTTC. Translated: CASSLATSGGLSSYNEQFF. The complete variable domain, with remaining parts taken from reference TRBV7-2 and TRBJ2-1, reads GAGVSQSPSNKVTEKGKDVELRCDPISGHTALYWYRQSLGQGLEFLIYFQGNSAPDKSGLPSDRFSAERTGGSVSTLTIQRTQQEDSAVYLCASSLATSGGLSSYNEQFFGPGTRLTVL.

This chain links TRBV11-2 with TRBJ2-2; unclear D gene. The CDR3 is 14 amino acids. Between the trimmed V and J ends, which lost 3 bases and 1 base, there was a span of 6 bases. The germline CDR1 and CDR2 sequences are SGHAT and FQNNGV. The CDR3, as DNA: TGTGCCAGCAGCTTCAAGCTGAACACCGGGGAGCTGTTTTTT. Amino acid sequence: CASSFKLNTGELFF. Filled out from reference TRBV11-2 and TRBJ2-2, the complete variable domain reads EAGVAQSPRYKIIEKRQSVAFWCNPISGHATLYWYQQILGQGPKLLIQFQNNGVVDDSQLPKDRFSAERLKGVDSTLKIQPAKLEDSAVYLCASSFKLNTGELFFGEGSRLTVL.

The V and J genes are TRBV5-1 and TRBJ2-3; D is possibly TRBD1 (6 bases). V lost 6 bases and J 3 bases, leaving 17 bases between the germline ends. The CDR3 spans 15 residues. The V gene's germline CDR1 is SGHRS and CDR2 YFSETQ. DNA for the CDR3: TGCGCCAGCAAGCTTCAGGGGCAGGGAACAGATACGCAGTATTTT. Its translation: CASKLQGQGTDTQYF. The full variable domain, rest sourced from reference TRBV5-1 and TRBJ2-3, is KAGVTQTPRYLIKTRGQQVTLSCSPISGHRSVSWYQQTPGQGLQFLFEYFSETQRNKGNFPGRFSGRQFSNSRSEMNVSTLELGDSALYLCASKLQGQGTDTQYFGPGTRLTVL.

The chain carries TRBV28 and TRBJ1-5; D is perhaps TRBD1 (6 bases). Per the germline V gene, CDR1 is MDHEN and CDR2 is SYDVKM. The CDR3 is 14 amino acids. The germline V and J ends were trimmed by 4 bases and 5 bases, with 12 bases remaining between them. The CDR3: CASSSQGNHQPQHF. In DNA form, the CDR3 reads TGTGCCAGCAGTTCACAGGGAAACCATCAGCCCCAGCATTTT.

The gene calls are TRBV14 and TRBJ2-7; the match to TRBD1 covers 12 bases. J gave up 2 bases and V 4 bases, and 9 bases lay outside the gene matches. The V gene's germline CDR1 is SGHDN and CDR2 FVKESK. The CDR3 has 17 residues. CDR3 loop: CASSRGTGGLMPYEQYF. The CDR3 DNA is TGTGCCAGCAGCCGGGGGACAGGGGGCCTCATGCCCTACGAGCAGTACTTC. Full variable domain (outside the CDR3, taken from reference TRBV14 and TRBJ2-7): EAGVTQFPSHSVIEKGQTVTLRCDPISGHDNLYWYRRVMGKEIKFLLHFVKESKQDESGMPNNRFLAERTGGTYSTLKVQPAELEDSGVYFCASSRGTGGLMPYEQYFGPGTRLTVT.

The J gene is TRBJ2-3, the V gene TRBV5-1; 10 bases agree with TRBD1. CDR1 and CDR2 (germline): SGHRS, YFSETQ. Trimming at V came to 5 bases and at J to 3 bases, leaving 6 bases not matched to a gene. The CDR3 runs to 15 residues. The CDR3 here is CASSSRTGGTDTQYF. In DNA, the CDR3 is TGCGCCAGCAGTTCCAGGACAGGGGGAACAGATACGCAGTATTTT.

The table lists this clone with a count of one. The J gene is TRBJ2-5, the V gene TRBV27; D not resolved. Between the trimmed V and J ends, which lost 5 bases and 5 bases, there was a span of 12 bases. Germline lookup yields CDR1 MNHEY and CDR2 SMNVEV (reference sequence). The CDR3 runs 13 residues. CDR3: CASSIGHSETQYF. The CDR3 nucleotides read TGTGCCAGCAGTATCGGTCATTCGGAGACCCAGTACTTC.

This clone appeared a single time. The V gene is TRBV7-9, the J gene TRBJ1-1; 9 bases are shared with TRBD1. V lost 1 base, J lost 0 bases, and 3 bases stayed unmatched. Germline assignment: CDR1 SEHNR and CDR2 FQNEAQ (reference sequence). CDR3 length: 16 amino acids. The CDR3 nucleotides are TGTGCCAGCAGCTTAGGGGGACAGGGAATGAACACTGAAGCTTTCTTT. It encodes CASSLGGQGMNTEAFF.

The chain combines TRBV28 with TRBJ1-4, with a tentative D call TRBD1 (6 bases). Germline-derived CDR1 and CDR2 are MDHEN and SYDVKM. CDR3 size: 15 residues. Trimming removed 10 bases at V and 7 bases at J, with 22 bases between. The CDR3 loop reads CATTEEGGGGEKLFF. CDR3 DNA sequence: TGTGCCACGACCGAAGAGGGGGGCGGGGGTGAAAAACTGTTTTTT.

The chain recombines TRBV27 with TRBJ2-7; 9 bases are shared with TRBD2. Germline assignment: CDR1 MNHEY and CDR2 SMNVEV (reference sequence). The length of the CDR3 is 15 residues. Germline trimming cut 6 bases from V and 3 bases from J; bases unmatched to any gene: 9. The CDR3 sequence is CASRFLNSGGYEQYF. CDR3 bases: TGTGCCAGCAGGTTCCTCAATAGCGGGGGCTACGAGCAGTACTTC.

The rearrangement links TRBV5-1 to TRBJ2-5, with 11 nucleotides matching TRBD2. Germline V gene lookup returns CDR1 SGHRS and CDR2 YFSETQ. After removal of 6 bases from V and 1 base from J, the junction contained 5 bases not matched to a gene. This CDR3 is 15 amino acids long. In DNA, the CDR3 is TGCGCCAGCACACTTAGCGGGGGGGTCCAAGAGACCCAGTACTTC. This codes for CASTLSGGVQETQYF.

The chain joins TRBV28 to TRBJ1-1; possibly TRBD1 for D (6 bases). V was cut by 5 bases and J by 0 bases, with 10 bases left in between. CDR3 length: 14 amino acids. From germline, CDR1 is MDHEN and CDR2 SYDVKM. Here the CDR3 DNA reads TGTGCCAGCAGTCGACAGGCCCTGAACACTGAAGCTTTCTTT. The encoded protein is CASSRQALNTEAFF.

V is TRBV7-3 and J is TRBJ1-1; D might be TRBD1 (5 bases). The CDR3 has 14 amino acids. Trimming removed 5 bases from V and 4 bases from J, with 14 bases in between. Germline V gene data show CDR1 as SGHTA and CDR2 as FQGTGA. The CDR3 region has the DNA TGTGCCAGCAGCCTTCGGCACGGGGGCACTGAAGCTTTCTTT. Translated: CASSLRHGGTEAFF.

The chain joins TRBV6-4 to TRBJ2-3; TRBD2 might be the D (5 bases). CDR3 length: 13 residues. Germline-derived CDR1 and CDR2 are MRHNA and SNTAGT. Trimming left V 3 bases short and J 2 bases short, with 6 bases between. In nucleotides, the CDR3 is TGTGCCAGCAGTGAGAGGGACACAGATACGCAGTATTTT. Encoded protein: CASSERDTDTQYF.

The gene calls are TRBV6-4 and TRBJ2-2; the D gene is possibly TRBD2 (5 bases). Trimming shortened V by 3 bases and J by 2 bases, and 10 bases separated the two germline ends. This CDR3 has 15 residues. Germline CDR1 and CDR2: MRHNA and SNTAGT. The CDR3 sequence is CASSERVPNTGELFF. In DNA form, the CDR3 reads TGTGCCAGCAGTGAGAGGGTCCCCAACACCGGGGAGCTGTTTTTT.